Below, 20 T cell receptor beta chains from the same sample are listed, as sequenced in a study of identical twins. Via MiXCR, TCRdb re-called the 5' RACE reads, giving one row per CDR3 protein. The table shows some 570,000 distinct CDR3 sequences, with approximately 20% occurring only once. These same data were also listed under a study on yellow fever vaccine responses in identical twins.

The sequenced sample was CD4+ T cells sorted from blood. Receptor source: a woman between 18 and 30 years old in good health.

This chain joins TRBV3-1 and TRBJ1-2; no firm D call. Germline values: CDR1 LGHDT, CDR2 YNNKEL (reference sequence). Trimming cost V 1 base and J 7 bases, with 10 bases left between them. CDR3 size: 13 residues. CDR3 residues: CASSQGSGSGYTF. As DNA, the CDR3 is TGTGCCAGCAGCCAAGGGTCGGGGTCTGGCTACACCTTC. The whole variable domain, filled in from reference TRBV3-1 and TRBJ1-2, reads DTAVSQTPKYLVTQMGNDKSIKCEQNLGHDTMYWYKQDSKKFLKIMFSYNNKELIINETVPNRFSPKSPDKAHLNLHINSLELGDSAVYFCASSQGSGSGYTFGSGTRLTVV.

The rearrangement uses TRBV20-1 and TRBJ2-5; unclear D gene. V dropped 6 bases and J dropped 4 bases, with 9 bases sitting between them. The CDR3 spans 11 residues. Germline V gives CDR1 DFQATT, CDR2 SNEGSKA (reference sequence). Written as DNA, the CDR3 is TGCAGTGCCACCTCGGGAGAGACCCAGTACTTC. It specifies CSATSGETQYF.

The chain couples TRBV9 to TRBJ2-7; 11 bases are a match to TRBD2. The CDR3 consists of 17 residues. Germline V CDR1 and CDR2: SGDLS, YYNGEE. Trimming removed 0 bases from V and 2 bases from J; junction bases left unmatched: 7. This CDR3 is CASSVVPSGGPTYEQYV. CDR3 nucleotide sequence: TGTGCCAGCAGCGTAGTACCTAGCGGGGGGCCGACCTACGAGCAGTACGTC.

The V and J genes are TRBV29-1 and TRBJ2-1; 10 bases match TRBD1. The CDR3 extends over 14 amino acids. CDR1 SQVTM and CDR2 ANQGSEA come from the germline V gene. The V gene end was trimmed by 6 bases and the J gene end by 5 bases; junction bases not matched to a gene: 7. The CDR3 is CSVPGQGEHNEQFF. For the CDR3, the DNA is TGCAGCGTCCCCGGACAGGGGGAACACAATGAGCAGTTCTTC.

The chain is built from TRBV5-1 and TRBJ2-2; either TRBD1 or TRBD2 may supply D (5 bases each). The germline CDR1 and CDR2 sequences are SGHRS and YFSETQ. The CDR3 contains 15 residues. The ends were cut back, 0 bases at V and 8 bases at J, with 14 bases in the middle. This CDR3 reads CASSLGGSRPGELFF. The DNA of the CDR3 is TGCGCCAGCAGCTTGGGGGGGAGCCGACCGGGGGAGCTGTTTTTT.

This clonotype turned up a few times. The V and J genes are TRBV5-1 and TRBJ2-3; TRBD2 matches 7 bases. The V gene end was trimmed by 1 base and the J gene end by 4 bases; junction bases not matched to a gene: 12. The CDR3 has 17 residues. Germline assignment: CDR1 SGHRS and CDR2 YFSETQ. CDR3 region: CASSLPLSGGGADTQYF. CDR3 bases: TGCGCCAGCAGCTTGCCCCTATCGGGAGGAGGCGCAGATACGCAGTATTTT.

This chain uses TRBV6-1 with TRBJ2-3; 8 nucleotides match TRBD2. The CDR3 is made up of 15 amino acids. V lost 7 bases to trimming and J lost 1 base; unmatched junction nucleotides: 7. Germline V gene lookup returns CDR1 MNHNS and CDR2 SASEGT. The chain's CDR3 is CASKVRRGGTDTQYF. As DNA, the CDR3 is TGTGCCAGCAAAGTCCGGCGGGGGGGCACAGATACGCAGTATTTT.

V is TRBV18 and J is TRBJ2-2, with D perhaps TRBD1 (5 bases). Looked up from germline, CDR1 is KGHSH and CDR2 is LQKENI. This CDR3 has 14 residues. Between the trimmed V and J ends, which lost 5 bases and 0 bases, there was a span of 7 bases. Here the CDR3 DNA reads TGTGCCAGCTCAGGACAATCGAACACCGGGGAGCTGTTTTTT. It translates to CASSGQSNTGELFF.

This clonotype turned up a few times. The chain joins TRBV11-2 to TRBJ1-3; the D is unclear. CDR3 length: 12 residues. Trimming shortened V by 5 bases and J by 8 bases, and 10 bases separated the two germline ends. In germline, CDR1 is SGHAT, CDR2 FQNNGV. CDR3 sequence reads: CASSPLVHTIYF. CDR3 DNA: TGTGCCAGCAGCCCTTTAGTCCACACCATATATTTT.

The chain is built from TRBV20-1 and TRBJ2-3; D remains ambiguous. The V and J ends lost 3 bases and 3 bases respectively, with 10 bases between them. The CDR3 totals 13 residues. Germline-derived CDR1 and CDR2 are DFQATT and SNEGSKA (reference sequence). CDR3 amino acids: CSARNRQTDTQYF. CDR3 DNA: TGCAGTGCTAGGAACCGGCAAACAGATACGCAGTATTTT.

This chain connects TRBV20-1 to TRBJ2-1; TRBD1 or TRBD2 may be the D gene (5 bases each). V was clipped by 6 bases and J by 0 bases, with 12 bases between them. The CDR3 runs 14 residues. CDR1 and CDR2 from the germline V gene are DFQATT and SNEGSKA (reference sequence). The CDR3 loop is CSARPGRSYNEQFF. DNA of the CDR3: TGCAGTGCGAGACCGGGGCGCTCCTACAATGAGCAGTTCTTC.

This clonotype was seen a handful of times. The rearrangement joins TRBV20-1 to TRBJ2-5; 11 bases fit TRBD2. Germline-derived CDR1 and CDR2 are DFQATT and SNEGSKA (reference sequence). Trimming cost V 4 bases and J 2 bases; bases outside gene matches: 3. This CDR3 has 14 amino acids. For the CDR3, the DNA is TGCAGTGCTAAGTTAGCGGGGGGGCAAGAGACCCAGTACTTC. Amino acids: CSAKLAGGQETQYF.

This sequence joins TRBV20-1 and TRBJ2-2, with D unresolved. Per germline, CDR1 DFQATT and CDR2 SNEGSKA (reference sequence). There are 13 residues in the CDR3. V was shortened by 3 bases and J by 0 bases, with 5 bases between the two germline ends. The CDR3 coding sequence is TGCAGTGCTAGGGGAACGAACACCGGGGAGCTGTTTTTT. It codes for CSARGTNTGELFF.

The rearrangement links TRBV28 to TRBJ2-3; D is ambiguous. This CDR3 has 12 amino acids. Trimming took 3 bases from V and 6 from J, leaving 7 bases between them. CDR1 MDHEN and CDR2 SYDVKM come from the germline V gene. The CDR3 here is CASSFLQDTQYF. In DNA form, the CDR3 reads TGTGCCAGCAGTTTTTTACAGGATACGCAGTATTTT.

This clonotype was counted ten times or more. V usage is TRBV5-1 and J usage is TRBJ2-1, with unresolved D. Trimming pared 4 bases from V and 0 bases from J, leaving 11 bases between. Germline V gene sequence: CDR1 SGHRS, CDR2 YFSETQ. The CDR3 length is 15 residues. CDR3 sequence: CASSLVLSSYNEQFF. Here the CDR3 DNA reads TGCGCCAGCAGCCTAGTCTTAAGCTCCTACAATGAGCAGTTCTTC. Combining the CDR3 with reference TRBV5-1 and TRBJ2-1 gives the whole variable domain KAGVTQTPRYLIKTRGQQVTLSCSPISGHRSVSWYQQTPGQGLQFLFEYFSETQRNKGNFPGRFSGRQFSNSRSEMNVSTLELGDSALYLCASSLVLSSYNEQFFGPGTRLTVL.

The rearrangement uses TRBV18 and TRBJ2-7; D is perhaps TRBD2 (6 bases). V lost 2 bases, J lost 2 bases, and 13 bases lay in between. This CDR3 comprises 15 residues. Germline CDR1 is KGHSH and CDR2 is LQKENI. CDR3: CASSPGMAGTYEQYF. For the CDR3, the DNA is TGTGCCAGCTCACCAGGGATGGCGGGGACCTACGAGCAGTACTTC.

This clonotype was counted between two and nine times. The V and J genes are TRBV29-1 and TRBJ1-1; D is uncertain. Trimming shortened V by 5 bases and J by 5 bases, and 12 bases separated the two germline ends. The CDR3 extends over 12 amino acids. Germline CDR1 reads SQVTM; CDR2 reads ANQGSEA. CDR3 region: CSVRISGTEAFF. As DNA, the CDR3 is TGCAGCGTTAGAATCTCGGGTACTGAAGCTTTCTTT.

This chain connects TRBV7-2 to TRBJ2-3, with unresolved D. Germline lookup yields CDR1 SGHTA and CDR2 FQGNSA. This CDR3 has 13 residues. V gave up 3 bases and J gave up 4 bases, with 8 bases separating them. CDR3 in amino acids: CASSFWLSDTQYF. CDR3 coding DNA: TGTGCCAGCAGCTTTTGGCTATCAGATACGCAGTATTTT.

This chain uses TRBV15 with TRBJ2-7, with D perhaps assigned TRBD1 or TRBD2 (6 bases each). V shed 1 base and J shed 7 bases, with 14 bases lying between them. CDR3 size: 14 residues. Germline V gene data show CDR1 as LNHNV and CDR2 as YYDKDF (reference sequence). The CDR3: CATSRGNTGREQYF. CDR3 nucleotide sequence: TGTGCCACCAGCAGAGGAAACACAGGGAGGGAGCAGTACTTC.

This clonotype came up a few times. The chain has TRBV20-1 and TRBJ2-1; D might be TRBD1 (6 bases). CDR3 length equals 13 residues. Trimming pared 5 bases from V and 2 bases from J, leaving 10 bases between. CDR1 is DFQATT and CDR2 is SNEGSKA in the germline V gene (reference sequence). The DNA of the CDR3 is TGCAGTGCTGGGACAACCACCTACAATGAGCAGTTCTTC. Its protein product is CSAGTTTYNEQFF.